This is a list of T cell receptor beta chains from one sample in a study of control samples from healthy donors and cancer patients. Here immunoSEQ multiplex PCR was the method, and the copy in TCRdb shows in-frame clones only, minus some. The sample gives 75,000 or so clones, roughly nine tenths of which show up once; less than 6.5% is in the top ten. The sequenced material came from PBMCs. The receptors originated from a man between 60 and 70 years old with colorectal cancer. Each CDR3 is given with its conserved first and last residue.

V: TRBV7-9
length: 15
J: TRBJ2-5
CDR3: CASSPRMLAEETQYF

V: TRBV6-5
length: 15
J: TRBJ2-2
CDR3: CASTSAGGWAGELFF

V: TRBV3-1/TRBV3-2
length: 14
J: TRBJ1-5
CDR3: CASSQAICCQPQHF

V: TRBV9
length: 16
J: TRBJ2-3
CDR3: CASSVGGGISTDTQYF

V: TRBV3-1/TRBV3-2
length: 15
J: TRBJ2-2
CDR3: CASSQFGGLEGELFF

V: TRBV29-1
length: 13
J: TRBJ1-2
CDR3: CSVPPMGDYGYTF

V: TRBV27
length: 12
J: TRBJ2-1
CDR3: CASGGAYNEQFF

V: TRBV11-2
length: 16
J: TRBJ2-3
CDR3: CASSSQGTPSTDTQYF

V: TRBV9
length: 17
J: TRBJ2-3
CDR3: CASSVAPMGGGTDTQYF

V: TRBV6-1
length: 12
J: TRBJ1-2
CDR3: CASSEGVYGYTF

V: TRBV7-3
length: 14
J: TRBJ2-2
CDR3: CASRPGGNTGELFF

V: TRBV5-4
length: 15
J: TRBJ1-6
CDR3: CASSQRTVGNSPLHF

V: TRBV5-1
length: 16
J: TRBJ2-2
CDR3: CASSLGIDRVTGELFF

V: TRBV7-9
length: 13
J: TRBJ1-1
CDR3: CASRRDPNTEAFF

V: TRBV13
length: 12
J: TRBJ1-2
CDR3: CASSLVGSAYTF

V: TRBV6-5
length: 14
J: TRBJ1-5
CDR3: CASSKTGAGQPQHF

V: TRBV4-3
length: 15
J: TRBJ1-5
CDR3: CASSQDAISNQPQHF

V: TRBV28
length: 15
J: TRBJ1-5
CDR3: CASSSGQGQDQPQHF

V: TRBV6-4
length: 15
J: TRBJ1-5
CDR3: CEKTEIRDSNQPQHF

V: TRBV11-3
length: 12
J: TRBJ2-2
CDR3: CASSPYTGELFF

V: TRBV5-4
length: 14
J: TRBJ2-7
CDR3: CASSTEGGPYEQYF

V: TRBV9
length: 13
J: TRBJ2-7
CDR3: CASSNRLASEQYF

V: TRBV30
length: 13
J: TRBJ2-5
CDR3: CAWTSGWGETQYF

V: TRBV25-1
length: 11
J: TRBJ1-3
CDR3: CASSSGNTIYF

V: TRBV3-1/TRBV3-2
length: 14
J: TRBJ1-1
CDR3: CASSQGGGNTEAFF

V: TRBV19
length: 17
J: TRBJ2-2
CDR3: CASTRRPTVTNTGELFF

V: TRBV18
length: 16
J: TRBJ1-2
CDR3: CASSNDLRGERYGYTF

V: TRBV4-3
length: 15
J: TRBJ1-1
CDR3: CASSPGWGLNTEAFF

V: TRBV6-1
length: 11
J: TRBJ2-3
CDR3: CASSESDTQYF

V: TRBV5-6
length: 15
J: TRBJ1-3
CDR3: CASSANYNLGNTIYF

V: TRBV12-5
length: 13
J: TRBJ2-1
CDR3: CASGLDPGPEQFF

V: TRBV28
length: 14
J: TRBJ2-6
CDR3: CASNSFSGANVLTF

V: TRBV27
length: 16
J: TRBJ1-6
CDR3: CASSPLGASNNSPLHF

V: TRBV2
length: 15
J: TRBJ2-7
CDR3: CASTGLGTGAYEQYF

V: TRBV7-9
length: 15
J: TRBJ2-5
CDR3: CASSSSQGAMVTQYF

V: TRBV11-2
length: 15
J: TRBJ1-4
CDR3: CASSSLMSANEKLFF

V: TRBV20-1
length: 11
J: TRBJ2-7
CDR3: CSAPDSYEQYF

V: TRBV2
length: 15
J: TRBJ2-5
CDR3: CASSERSGRAQTQYF

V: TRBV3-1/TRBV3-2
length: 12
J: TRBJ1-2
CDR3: CASTRSGGGYTF

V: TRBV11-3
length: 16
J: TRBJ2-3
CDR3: CASSLGAPLGTDTQYF

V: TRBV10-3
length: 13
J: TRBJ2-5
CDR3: CAISVRLEETQYF

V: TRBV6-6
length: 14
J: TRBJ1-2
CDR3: CASSYSPGLGGYTF

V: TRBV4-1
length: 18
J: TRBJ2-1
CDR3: CASSQQADFPGGGNEQFF

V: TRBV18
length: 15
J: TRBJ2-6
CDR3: CASSPGQAGANVLTF

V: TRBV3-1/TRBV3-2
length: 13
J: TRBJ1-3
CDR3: CASEGAGGNTIYF

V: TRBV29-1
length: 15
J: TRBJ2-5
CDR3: CSVEVGQGLRETQYF

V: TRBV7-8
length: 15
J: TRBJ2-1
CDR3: CASSHTSGSTREQFF

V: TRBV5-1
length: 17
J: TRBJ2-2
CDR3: CASSFQSAPGVTGELFF

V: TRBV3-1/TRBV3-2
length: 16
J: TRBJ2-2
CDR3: CASSQAPGGGTGELFF

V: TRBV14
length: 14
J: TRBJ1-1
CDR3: CASSHTQGVTEAFF

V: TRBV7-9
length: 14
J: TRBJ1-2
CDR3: CASSSDFFPHGYTF

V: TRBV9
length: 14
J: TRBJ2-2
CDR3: CAIGPWGNTGELFF

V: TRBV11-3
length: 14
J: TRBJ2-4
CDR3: CASRHTGSPNIQYF

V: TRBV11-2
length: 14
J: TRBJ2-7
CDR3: CASSLHRAAGEQYF

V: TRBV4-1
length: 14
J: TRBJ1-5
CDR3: CASSRGGSNQPQHF

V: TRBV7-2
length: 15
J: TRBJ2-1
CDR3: CASSLAGQASGGQFF